This TCR beta chain was sequenced during a study of blood T cell repertoires in COVID-19 (dated by TCRdb to the early 2020s). Turning to the overall study: Samples from collaborators originated in the United States, Italy and Spain and spanned both the acute and convalescent phases of COVID-19. Nearly every sample came with metadata listing a de-identified subject ID, COVID-19 status, age in years and sex. The dataset comprised deeply sampled blood TCRbeta repertoires from subjects exposed to, actively infected with, or recovered from COVID-19. The repertoires were released in a freely available public database intended as a resource for research on the immune response to SARS-CoV-2. Where available, HLA class I and class II types were obtained from metadata supplied by the sample provider rather than from assay-based typing. Samples were obtained from the ongoing ImmuneRACE study (first 160 participants) and from about 1,300 subjects provided by 6 global collaborators. The prospective study material was composed of cDNA or gDNA derived from T cells, B-cell-depleted T cells, or PBMCs.

Regarding this clone: No cognate antigen has been identified for it. Base qualities are not at hand, and no much larger clone is one base apart.

The immunoSEQ Assay, a bias-controlled multiplex PCR, was used to amplify TCRbeta CDR3 regions from genomic DNA. The paper's data handling went like this. The number of nucleated cells in each sample was estimated by amplification of reference gene primers within the assay. To quantify the absolute abundance of each unique TCRbeta CDR3 rearrangement, sequence reads were collapsed and filtered. For each sample, productive Simpson clonality was calculated as the square root of Simpson's diversity index across productive rearrangements. In its TCRdb copy, this immuneACCESS table keeps in-frame sequences only and misses some clones. Where compared with another copy, unresolved V genes explain less than half of these, and the others have no known cause. Clone size and the V and J calls come from that table; the DNA yielded D and trimming. In all, the sample holds about 300,000 clones, and around 87% of those were seen once. The ten most abundant clones make up 3.5% to 4.5% of the sample.

Participants in the prospective study were aged about 18 to 90 years, lived in 24 United States geographic areas, and enrolled through a virtual design. Cohort assignment in the prospective study relied on participant-reported clinical history from a screening survey and a study questionnaire. In the prospective study, whole blood, serum and a nasopharyngeal or oropharyngeal swab were collected from each participant by mobile phlebotomists. Prospective study participants could optionally give additional blood draws and questionnaires over an approximately two-month period. Prospective study blood samples were shipped either frozen or at room temperature before DNA extraction. The paper's findings and limits, for the study overall: The quantity of clinical and demographic metadata differed by source and by participant and was supplied without curation.

The germline V gene (reference sequence) specifies WNHNN as CDR1 and SYGVQD as CDR2. The CDR3 runs 13 amino acids, cysteine and phenylalanine included. Kept here is only the CDR3 DNA, which spans 39 bases and is read in frame from base 1. Between the V and J ends, shortened by 2 bases and 7 bases respectively, the junction contains 9 bases. The sequenced material came from PBMCs or T cells enriched from blood (not recorded which). This chain joins TRBV10-1 to TRBJ1-5; perhaps TRBD1 is the D gene, with 6 bases matching. This sequence was found in a woman in her late teens or twenties with acute COVID-19. CDR3 sequence: CASSERGNQPQHF. Read as DNA, the sequence is TGCGCCAGCAGTGAGAGGGGGAACCAGCCCCAGCATTTT.